Below, one TCR beta chain is given with its context. The protocol was immunoSEQ multiplex PCR, while the TCRdb copy is restricted to in-frame clones and leaves out a portion. The sample has 55,000 to 70,000 clones, 80% to 90% seen once. The sample comes from a study of blood T cell repertoires in COVID-19. This CDR3 spans 15 amino acids. With 1 base clipped from V and 7 bases from J, the junction kept 4 bases outside the gene matches. CDR1 and CDR2 from the germline V gene are KGHSH and LQKENI. This sequence joins TRBV18 and TRBJ1-4; 9 nucleotides line up with TRBD1. Sample: peripheral blood. The TCR originated in a man at least 80 years old with acute or convalescent COVID-19. The CDR3 DNA sequence: TGTGCCAGCTCACCACGGGACAGGGCGCGTGAAAAACTGTTTTTT. Protein: CASSPRDRAREKLFF.